The entry below gives a single TCR beta chain sequence along with its context. No antigen is known for it. The CDR3 runs to 14 residues. V shed 1 base and J shed 5 bases, with 12 bases lying between them. Germline loops: CDR1 MGHRA, CDR2 YSYEKL. The sample belongs to a study of T cell repertoires in cytomegalovirus infection. Looking at the study overall: Use of recently identified HLA-C-restricted and well-studied HLA-B-restricted CMV epitopes was part of the study. Indications came from public TCR beta signatures; they pointed to CMV infection and to a matching HLA type. Study-wide results and limits: Cumulative public TCR beta family frequency identified carriers of CMV plus the relevant HLA. Across the ex vivo response, the dominant clonotypes were HLA-C-restricted CMV-specific TCR beta clonotypes.

A single record per CDR3 protein comes from TCRdb applying MiXCR to the reads. The data contain about 770,000 distinct CDR3 sequences, around 29% of them singletons. This specimen consisted of cultured CD8+ T cells from PBMCs, obtained from culture after CMV antigen stimulation. This rearrangement joins TRBV4-1 to TRBJ2-7; D is perhaps TRBD2 (7 bases). This sequence was found in a human donor in good health (CMV status not recorded). Some clones in this sample may be carry-over from other donors' samples. CDR3 residues: CASSQVGGGNEQYF. The CDR3 DNA sequence: TGCGCCAGCAGCCAAGTGGGGGGGGGCAACGAGCAGTACTTC.